This TCR beta chain was sequenced for a study of blood T cell repertoires in COVID-19. In the original processing: Reference gene primer amplification yielded estimated nucleated cell counts. Clones were sequenced by immunoSEQ multiplex PCR, and TCRdb holds only the in-frame ones, with some missing. The V and J calls and clone size were taken over from that table, and D and trimming were inferred from the DNA. The table lists over 100,000 clones, 85% of them singletons. V lost 6 bases and J 4 bases, leaving 16 bases between the germline ends. Per germline, CDR1 SGHDT and CDR2 YYEEEE. This CDR3 spans 14 amino acids.

This sequence originates from a man older than 75 with acute or convalescent COVID-19. Material for sequencing was peripheral blood. The chain uses TRBV5-6 and TRBJ1-1; no firm D call. The CDR3 reads CASIYGRVATEAFF. The CDR3 DNA sequence: TGTGCCAGCATTTACGGGCGGGTGGCCACTGAAGCTTTCTTT.